Listed here is a single T cell receptor beta chain. Only one count was recorded for this clone. It has no known antigen specificity. Base quality data are lacking; no much larger clone is found one base away. The sample's time point label, in plain terms: cycle 4 day 1 (C4D1), after more than 5 weeks of nivolumab. Relapse after autologous stem cell transplantation had occurred in all trial patients, and cohorts A, B and C were distinguished by prior brentuximab vedotin exposure. CD8+ T cells were purified from thawed PBMCs by magnetic negative selection with a Miltenyi CD8+ T cell isolation kit. The trial cohort comprised around 60 patients with relapsed/refractory classical Hodgkin lymphoma whose best overall responses were complete response, partial response or progressive disease. In the multi-cohort phase II CheckMate 205 trial, trial patients received single-agent nivolumab. Best overall response was determined by an independent review committee according to the 2007 International Working Group response criteria. Trial PBMCs were collected immediately before nivolumab initiation (C1D1) and during therapy at cycle 2 day 1 and cycle 4 day 1. After peripheral blood was drawn into 8 mL Vacutainer Cell Preparation Tubes, PBMCs were isolated by centrifugation and then cryopreserved. Purified CD4+ and CD8+ fractions were prepared only for cases with an additional available PBMC sample. Magnetically labelled cells were depleted on LS columns in a quadroMACS separator, and the flow-through was collected as the purified fraction.

According to the germline V gene, CDR1 reads SGHVS and CDR2 reads FQNEAQ. The CDR3 has 19 amino acids, counting the end cysteine and phenylalanine. Kept here is only the CDR3 DNA, which spans 57 bases and is read in frame from base 1. Compared with germline, V lacks 1 base and J lacks 7 bases; bases without a gene match: 17. The Qiagen DNeasy kit was used to extract genomic DNA from unsorted PBMCs and from the negatively selected CD4+ and CD8+ fractions. Using primers that anneal to V and J segments, immunoSEQ multiplex PCR amplified the TCR beta CDR3 regions. A synthetic immune receptor repertoire was used to minimize amplification bias, and any residual bias was removed computationally once sequencing was done. In the source study's methods: Repertoire diversity was quantified as the Shannon entropy index using custom Python scripts. Unsorted, CD4+ and CD8+ repertoires were analyzed separately, except for combined analyses in which CD4+ and CD8+ sequences were merged in silico. A clone counted as expanded when the clone's frequency after treatment rose at least 2-fold relative to C1D1, and clones undetected at baseline were given a pseudocount of 0.5. Singleton clones were defined as clones with 0 or 1 copy at C1D1, and non-singleton clones were defined as clones with 2 or more copies. Clones expanded in unsorted samples were labelled as CD4+, CD8+ or unknown by matching protein sequences in sorted samples from the same patient. Diversity changes from C1D1 to C4D1 were tested in paired samples using Wilcoxon tests. This immuneACCESS table, as held by TCRdb, lists in-frame sequences with V and J called but not all clones. Of the missing ones, under half trace to an unresolved V gene in checked studies; the others have no known cause. V, J and clone size derive from that table, while D and trimming were established from the DNA sequence. Across this sample there are 4,900 or so clones, with about 65% seen only once. About a quarter of the sample is taken by the ten largest.

This sample is part of a study of PD-1 blockade in classical Hodgkin lymphoma (dated by TCRdb to 2018 to 2020). Looking at the study overall: Nivolumab dosing was 3 mg/kg intravenously every 2 weeks, continuing until either disease progression or unacceptable toxicity. To define a peripheral blood immune signature of response to PD-1 blockade in classical Hodgkin lymphoma, the study combined TCR beta sequencing with CyTOF. Overall study results and their limits: Baseline TCR diversity was reported as lower in newly diagnosed patients than in healthy donors, and lower still in relapsed/refractory patients. The study was restricted to a single clinical trial cohort, and the causes of repertoire differences, possibly disease activity or prior therapy, were left undefined. By C4D1, a significant rise was seen in CD4+ TCR diversity but not in CD8+ TCR diversity (p=0.0027 vs p=0.16), and the rise was most apparent among complete responders (p=0.02). Patients starting nivolumab less than 1 year after ASCT had lower diversity and were excluded from later analyses to avoid confounding by immune reconstitution. Trial patients achieving complete response had baseline diversity similar to newly diagnosed patients, whereas partial responders and progressors had significantly lower diversity.

This sequence uses TRBV7-8 and TRBJ2-4; 9 central bases correspond to TRBD2. The receptor comes from a human donor with classical Hodgkin lymphoma. The sample was CD8+ T cells from blood, taken before the fourth cycle of nivolumab. The CDR3 protein is CASSLGGRGWLAGENIQYF. The nucleotide sequence is TGTGCCAGCAGCTTAGGCGGGCGGGGGTGGTTAGCGGGAGAGAACATTCAGTACTTC.